Listed below are T cell receptor beta chains from one sample, sequenced in a study of T cell repertoires in cytomegalovirus infection. MiXCR, run by TCRdb on the reads, gives a single entry per CDR3 protein. In the table there are a few hundred thousand distinct CDR3 sequences, 17% of which are singletons. The specimen was CD8+ T cells from PBMCs. These receptors originate from a human donor in good health (CMV status not recorded). Some clones in this sample may be carry-over from other donors' samples. Both conserved end residues are part of each CDR3. D genes are given only for firm matches. Rows may omit the clone size; those that give it use once, few, many or a size class.

>14|few|TRBV29-1|NA
CSVEKLGQGNIQYF
>15|NA|TRBV25-1|TRBD1
CASSEYGQGNTEAFF
>14|many|TRBV12-3/TRBV12-4|NA
CASKLRTDPGAQHF
>16|NA|TRBV4-2|NA
CASSQISDGYNSPLHF
>14|NA|TRBV20-1|TRBD1
CSVAKTGGTYEQYF
>17|few|TRBV2|TRBD2
CASSFPGLAGNTGELFF
>15|NA|TRBV10-3|NA
CAISESGTTNEKLFF
>14|many|TRBV7-6|NA
CASSPGGKTGELFF
>15|many|TRBV6-1|NA
CASWGLWNVNYGYTF
>15|NA|TRBV5-1|NA
CASSSNRDLTDTQYF
>15|few|TRBV23-1|NA
CASSEVSQTQETQYF
>15|many|TRBV7-9|TRBD2
CASSLEGLVIYEQYF
>18|many|TRBV19|TRBD1
CASSIYRGQGHMNTEAFF
>14|few|TRBV6-4|NA
CASSKGKGGTEAFF
>15|NA|TRBV4-1|NA
CASSQSPGGHYEQYF
>15|many|TRBV7-2|NA
CASSLEKTLNQPQHF
>15|few|TRBV6-6|NA
CASSYSGAYTDTQYF
>14|NA|TRBV13|NA
CASSLTRPDTEAFF
>15|NA|TRBV5-6|TRBD2
CASSQLTSGGDEQYF
>13|NA|TRBV6-2/TRBV6-3|NA
CASSLGLNYEQYF
>16|NA|TRBV4-1|TRBD1
CASSQVGGQGEETQYF
>15|many|TRBV7-8|NA
CASSLEISVPYEQYF
>14|NA|TRBV5-1|NA
CASSPTGLIYEQYF
>15|NA|TRBV29-1|TRBD2
CSVEAAGGDVYEQYF
>13|NA|TRBV4-2|NA
CASSLPTDNEQFF
>15|NA|TRBV28|TRBD1
CASSPGDRGTDTQYF
>15|NA|TRBV6-6|TRBD1
CASSYWGTDTGELFF
>15|many|TRBV7-2|TRBD2
CASSSPGRGAYEQYF
>12|NA|TRBV7-2|NA
CASSLGTTEQYF
>13|NA|TRBV7-9|NA
CASSPVRGNEQFF
>17|few|TRBV14|TRBD1
CASSQRFAGTGNYEQYF
>13|few|TRBV28|NA
CASSFGTLLELFF
>15|few|TRBV4-1|NA
CASSQDWGANTEAFF
>14|few|TRBV13|NA
CASSSGGAGLGYTF
>17|many|TRBV7-6|NA
CASSHALRGETYNEQFF
>14|many|TRBV7-2|NA
CASSLLGGFGELFF
>16|many|TRBV19|NA
CASTPEGFLSGNTIYF
>20|NA|TRBV13|NA
CASSLGTGTGSGAYDNEQFF
>15|NA|TRBV19|NA
CASTKIDTMDGELFF
>16|many|TRBV7-2|TRBD1
CASSLPGTGVQETQYF
>15|many|TRBV7-9|TRBD1
CASSHRDRGSYEQYF
>18|many|TRBV5-6|NA
CASSVTGPMTYSNQPQHF
>17|NA|TRBV11-2|TRBD2
CASSLYDLAGDTDTQYF
>18|few|TRBV15|NA
CATSRGRMWGTLTYEQYF
>14|NA|TRBV20-1|TRBD1
CSAHDRAYNSPLHF
>18|NA|TRBV11-2|TRBD2
CASSSRTSGGANTGELFF
>19|many|TRBV15|TRBD1
CATSRPRWGQGSAYNEQFF
>16|many|TRBV7-8|NA
CASSLSWGSENTEAFF